Shown below are 22 T cell receptor beta chains from a single sample sequenced in a study of blood T cell repertoires in COVID-19 (dated by TCRdb to 2020 to 2021). The library came from the immunoSEQ multiplex PCR assay. What TCRdb holds here is the immuneACCESS table cut down to in-frame rearrangements. Part of the clones is not present; checked against another copy, under half of the missing clones reflect an unresolved V gene, and the others are unexplained. For this sample there are some 57,000 clones; about 82% appear just once. The top ten hold 20% to 25% of the sample. Material: peripheral blood. All receptors come from a woman over 75 with acute or convalescent COVID-19.

This chain links TRBV6-2 or TRBV6-3 with TRBJ1-5, with 9 positions matching TRBD1. Germline CDR1 MNHEY, CDR2 SVGEGT. The CDR3 has 19 residues. V was pared by 0 bases and J by 0 bases, with 9 bases of the junction left unmatched. CDR3 DNA: TGTGCCAGCAGTTACTCTGCCGGGACAGGGACCTATAGCAATCAGCCCCAGCATTTT. It specifies CASSYSAGTGTYSNQPQHF.

As to this clone: The sample holds other DNA sequences that translate to the same CDR3. The CDR3 region is CASSPGQGNSPLHF. CDR3 bases: TGTGCCAGCTCACCAGGACAGGGTAATTCACCCCTCCACTTT. V gene TRBV18 combines with J gene TRBJ1-6, with 8 bases fitting TRBD1. J lost 6 bases, V lost 2 bases, and 0 bases had no gene match. This CDR3 has 14 amino acids. Germline values: CDR1 KGHSH, CDR2 LQKENI.

The chain carries TRBV2 and TRBJ1-2, with 7 bases identical to TRBD1. The CDR3 runs 15 residues. The J segment lost 7 bases and the V segment lost 7 bases, leaving 15 bases of the junction unmatched. Germline values: CDR1 SNHLY, CDR2 FYNNEI. CDR3 DNA: TGTGCCAGCACCGAAATGGGGCGACACAGGGGTGGCTACACCTTC. This encodes CASTEMGRHRGGYTF.

This chain links TRBV7-2 with TRBJ2-3, with 15 bases fitting TRBD2. This CDR3 has 18 amino acids. V was clipped by 3 bases and J by 5 bases; unmatched bases: 9. Germline assignment: CDR1 SGHTA and CDR2 FQGNSA. The CDR3, as DNA: TGTGCCAGCAGCTTTGGGACTAGCGGGAGGCGAAGGGGAGATACGCAGTATTTT. It codes for CASSFGTSGRRRGDTQYF.

This sequence joins TRBV28 and TRBJ1-2; D may be TRBD1 (5 bases). Trimming left V 7 bases short and J 4 bases short, with 16 bases between. The germline V gene encodes CDR1 MDHEN and CDR2 SYDVKM. This CDR3 spans 14 amino acids. The CDR3, as DNA: TGTGCCAGCAACCCGCGGGGGTCCGGCTATGGCTACACCTTC. It yields the protein CASNPRGSGYGYTF.

This clone showed up just once. The chain links TRBV7-9 to TRBJ1-1; unclear D gene. CDR3 length: 11 amino acids. Trimming took 5 bases from V and 3 from J, leaving 4 bases between them. Looked up from germline, CDR1 is SEHNR and CDR2 is FQNEAQ (reference sequence). The CDR3 DNA is TGTGCCAGCAGCCCAGACACTGAAGCTTTCTTT. Its protein is CASSPDTEAFF.

The chain employs TRBV4-1 and TRBJ1-3; D possibly corresponds to TRBD1 (5 bases). CDR1 and CDR2 (germline): MGHRA, YSYEKL. This CDR3 has 15 amino acids. The germline V and J ends were trimmed by 0 bases and 6 bases, with 12 bases remaining between them. CDR3 residues: CASSQDEGRVNTIYF. DNA of the CDR3: TGCGCCAGCAGCCAAGATGAGGGGAGGGTAAACACCATATATTTT.

This clone was seen once. The V gene is TRBV10-3, the J gene TRBJ2-7; D is perhaps TRBD2 (5 bases). Germline assignment: CDR1 ENHRY and CDR2 SYGVKD. Trimming left V 2 bases short and J 3 bases short, with 8 bases between. The length of the CDR3 is 13 residues. This CDR3 reads CAISEGRGYEQYV. CDR3 sequence (DNA): TGTGCCATCAGTGAGGGACGGGGCTACGAGCAGTACGTC.

The count of this clone is one. In DNA, the CDR3 is TGTGCCAGCAGTGAGCCAGGAGGCCAAGAGACCCAGTACTTC. This translates into CASSEPGGQETQYF. J is TRBJ2-5 and V is TRBV25-1, with D maybe TRBD2 (5 bases). The V gene lost 3 bases and the J gene lost 1 base, with 9 bases spanning the gap. CDR1 is MGHDK, CDR2 SYGVNS, per germline. This CDR3 comprises 14 residues. Drawing the rest from reference TRBV25-1 and TRBJ2-5, the complete variable domain is EADIYQTPRYLVIGTGKKITLECSQTMGHDKMYWYQQDPGMELHLIHYSYGVNSTEKGDLSSESTVSRIRTEHFPLTLESARPSHTSQYLCASSEPGGQETQYFGPGTRLLVL.

The genes are TRBV27 and TRBJ2-2; D gene unclear. The length of the CDR3 is 13 residues. V was trimmed by 5 bases and J by 6 bases, leaving 10 bases between them. Germline V gives CDR1 MNHEY, CDR2 SMNVEV (reference sequence). The CDR3 bases are TGTGCCAGCAGTCCACGGTCGGCCGGGGAGCTGTTTTTT. Residues: CASSPRSAGELFF.

The rearrangement uses TRBV19 and TRBJ2-1; 9 bases are shared with TRBD1. The germline V gene encodes CDR1 LNHDA and CDR2 SQIVND (reference sequence). This CDR3 contains 14 residues. The V and J ends lost 6 bases and 5 bases, in that order; junction bases with no gene match: 5. Here the CDR3 reads CASRKDRGHNEQFF. The CDR3 DNA sequence: TGTGCCAGTAGAAAGGACAGGGGCCACAATGAGCAGTTCTTC. The whole variable domain, filled in from reference TRBV19 and TRBJ2-1, reads DGGITQSPKYLFRKEGQNVTLSCEQNLNHDAMYWYRQDPGQGLRLIYYSQIVNDFQKGDIAEGYSVSREKKESFPLTVTSAQKNPTAFYLCASRKDRGHNEQFFGPGTRLTVL.

V and J are TRBV11-1 and TRBJ2-5; weak D call: TRBD1 (6 bases). CDR3 length equals 15 residues. V dropped 4 bases and J dropped 0 bases, with 12 bases sitting between them. CDR1 is SGHAT, CDR2 FQDESV, per germline (reference sequence). This chain's CDR3 is CASSSYGQYQETQYF. The CDR3 bases are TGTGCCAGCAGCTCCTATGGACAGTACCAAGAGACCCAGTACTTC.

This clone appeared a single time. The J gene is TRBJ2-2, the V gene TRBV19, with D perhaps matching TRBD1 (6 bases). The CDR3 totals 15 residues. V lost 4 bases and J 1 base, leaving 10 bases between the germline ends. Germline loops: CDR1 LNHDA, CDR2 SQIVND (reference sequence). CDR3 sequence: CASSKGQMNTGELFF. The DNA for the CDR3 is TGTGCCAGTAGTAAAGGACAGATGAACACCGGGGAGCTGTTTTTT.

This chain connects TRBV6-1 to TRBJ1-2; weak D call: TRBD1 (5 bases). This CDR3 contains 15 residues. Germline assignment: CDR1 MNHNS and CDR2 SASEGT. Between the trimmed V and J ends, which lost 1 base and 4 bases, there was a span of 13 bases. CDR3 in DNA: TGTGCCAGCAGTGAAGGACAGCGGGCGGGCTATGGCTACACCTTC. The encoded protein is CASSEGQRAGYGYTF.

The V and J genes are TRBV3-1 (or the pseudogene TRBV3-2) and TRBJ1-5; D possibly corresponds to TRBD1 (5 bases). This CDR3 has 13 residues. Germline V gives CDR1 LGHDT, CDR2 YNNKEL (reference sequence). V was pared by 5 bases and J by 3 bases, with 8 bases between. The CDR3 sequence: CASSDSYNQPQHF. CDR3 sequence (DNA): TGTGCCAGCAGCGACAGTTACAATCAGCCCCAGCATTTT.

The chain is built from TRBV29-1 and TRBJ1-4, with TRBD1 as a possible D gene (5 bases). This CDR3 is built from 14 residues. CDR1 is SQVTM, CDR2 ANQGSEA, per germline. V lost 6 bases and J lost 6, with 17 bases in between. CDR3 in DNA: TGCAGCGTAAAAGTCGGGACGGGGGATGAAAAACTGTTTTTT. This encodes CSVKVGTGDEKLFF.

The chain uses TRBV11-3 and TRBJ2-1, with 7 bases that match TRBD1. Germline-derived CDR1 and CDR2 are SGHNT and YENEEA. CDR3 length: 16 residues. Losses at the gene ends were 0 bases for V and 3 bases for J; bases not matched to a gene: 5. CDR3 bases: TGTGCCAGCAGCTTAGATCTGAGGGGGCTCTACAATGAGCAGTTCTTC. Translation gives CASSLDLRGLYNEQFF.

A single count supports this clone. The chain employs TRBV19 and TRBJ1-6; unclear D gene. The CDR3 sequence is 15 residues long. The V gene lost 2 bases and the J gene lost 7 bases, with 12 bases spanning the gap. Germline lookup yields CDR1 LNHDA and CDR2 SQIVND (reference sequence). Here the CDR3 reads CASSISGKVNSPLHF. Written as DNA, the CDR3 is TGTGCCAGTAGTATATCGGGGAAAGTAAATTCACCCCTCCACTTT.

As regards this clone: The junction departs from the called germline gene at one end, perhaps through a read error. The CDR3 region has the DNA TGTGCTAGCACAAGCGGGGGATTAAAAGAGACCCAGTACTTC. Its translation: CASTSGGLKETQYF. This chain connects TRBV7-7 to TRBJ2-5, with 8 bases aligning to TRBD2. The germline CDR1 and CDR2 sequences are SSHAT and FNYEAQ (reference sequence). The CDR3 is made up of 14 amino acids.

V usage is TRBV3-1 (or the pseudogene TRBV3-2) and J usage is TRBJ2-5; D is unclear. Between the trimmed V and J ends, which lost 2 bases and 5 bases, there was a span of 15 bases. Germline CDR1 is LGHDT and CDR2 is YNNKEL (reference sequence). The CDR3 is made up of 15 amino acids. This CDR3 reads CASSQLGPRRETQYF. The CDR3 bases are TGTGCCAGCAGCCAACTGGGCCCTCGACGGGAGACCCAGTACTTC.

The chain combines TRBV12-3 or TRBV12-4 with TRBJ1-5; maybe TRBD1 (5 bases). Trimming removed 7 bases at V and 0 bases at J, with 7 bases between. The CDR3 loop spans 13 amino acids. This CDR3 reads CASNRLSNQPQHF. In DNA, the CDR3 is TGTGCCAGCAACAGGCTTAGCAATCAGCCCCAGCATTTT.

The chain recombines TRBV19 with TRBJ2-1; D is unclear. The CDR3 covers 15 residues. Germline assignment: CDR1 LNHDA and CDR2 SQIVND (reference sequence). The V end lost 5 bases, the J end lost 3 bases, and 14 bases lay between the germline ends. This CDR3 is CASSPLVAVYNEQFF. CDR3 nucleotides: TGTGCCAGTAGTCCTCTTGTGGCCGTCTACAATGAGCAGTTCTTC.